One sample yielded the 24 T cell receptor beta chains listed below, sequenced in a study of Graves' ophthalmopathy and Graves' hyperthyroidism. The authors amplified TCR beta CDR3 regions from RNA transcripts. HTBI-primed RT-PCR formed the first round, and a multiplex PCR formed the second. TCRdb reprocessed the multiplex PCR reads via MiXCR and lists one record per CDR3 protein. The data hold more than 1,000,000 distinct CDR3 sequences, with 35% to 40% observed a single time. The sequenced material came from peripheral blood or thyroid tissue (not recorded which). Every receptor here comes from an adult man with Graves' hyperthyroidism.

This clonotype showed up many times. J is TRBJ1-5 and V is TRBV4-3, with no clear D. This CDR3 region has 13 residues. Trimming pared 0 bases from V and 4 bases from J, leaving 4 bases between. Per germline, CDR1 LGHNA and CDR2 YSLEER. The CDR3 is CASSQEWNQPQHF. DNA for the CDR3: TGCGCCAGCAGCCAAGAATGGAATCAGCCCCAGCATTTT.

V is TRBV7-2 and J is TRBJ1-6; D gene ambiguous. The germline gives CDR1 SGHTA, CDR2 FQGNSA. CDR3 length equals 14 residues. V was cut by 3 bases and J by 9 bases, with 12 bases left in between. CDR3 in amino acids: CASSLGQLGSPLHF. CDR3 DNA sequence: TGTGCCAGCAGCTTGGGTCAGCTGGGTTCACCCCTCCACTTT.

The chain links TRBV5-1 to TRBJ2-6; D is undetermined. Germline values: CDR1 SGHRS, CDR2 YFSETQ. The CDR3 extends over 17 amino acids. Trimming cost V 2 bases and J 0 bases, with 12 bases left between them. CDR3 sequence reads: CASSFGSLSSGANVLTF. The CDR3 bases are TGCGCCAGCAGCTTCGGCAGCCTGAGCTCTGGGGCCAACGTCCTGACTTTC.

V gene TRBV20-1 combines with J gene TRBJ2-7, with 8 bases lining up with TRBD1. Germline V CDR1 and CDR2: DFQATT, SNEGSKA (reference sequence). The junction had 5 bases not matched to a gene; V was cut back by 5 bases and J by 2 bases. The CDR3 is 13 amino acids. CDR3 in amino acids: CSACGTGTYEQYF. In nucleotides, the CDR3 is TGCAGTGCTTGCGGGACAGGCACCTACGAGCAGTACTTC.

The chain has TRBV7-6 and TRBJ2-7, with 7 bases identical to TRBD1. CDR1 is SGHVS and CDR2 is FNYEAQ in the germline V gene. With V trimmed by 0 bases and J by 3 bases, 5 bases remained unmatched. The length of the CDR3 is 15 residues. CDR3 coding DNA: TGTGCCAGCAGCTTAGCCCCGGGACAGTTCTACGAGCAGTACTTC. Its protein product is CASSLAPGQFYEQYF.

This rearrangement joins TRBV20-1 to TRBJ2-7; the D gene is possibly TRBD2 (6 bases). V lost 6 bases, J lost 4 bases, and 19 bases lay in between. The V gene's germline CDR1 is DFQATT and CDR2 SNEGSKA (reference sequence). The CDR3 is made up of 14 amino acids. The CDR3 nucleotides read TGCAGTGCCCCGGGTATAGCGGTACTTTACGAGCAGTACTTC. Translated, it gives CSAPGIAVLYEQYF.

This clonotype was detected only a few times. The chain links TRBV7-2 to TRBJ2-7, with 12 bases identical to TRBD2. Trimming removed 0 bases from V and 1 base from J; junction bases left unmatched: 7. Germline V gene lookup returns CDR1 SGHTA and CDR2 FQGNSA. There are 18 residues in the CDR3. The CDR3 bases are TGTGCCAGCAGCTTAGCTCCTAGCGGGGGGGCTAATTCCTACGAGCAGTACTTC. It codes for CASSLAPSGGANSYEQYF.

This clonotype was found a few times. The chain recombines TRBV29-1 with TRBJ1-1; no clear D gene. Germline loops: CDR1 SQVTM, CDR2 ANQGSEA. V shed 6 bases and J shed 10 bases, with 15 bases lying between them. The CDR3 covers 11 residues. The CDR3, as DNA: TGCAGCGTGGCCCGACCCGACGGAGCTTTCTTT. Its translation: CSVARPDGAFF.

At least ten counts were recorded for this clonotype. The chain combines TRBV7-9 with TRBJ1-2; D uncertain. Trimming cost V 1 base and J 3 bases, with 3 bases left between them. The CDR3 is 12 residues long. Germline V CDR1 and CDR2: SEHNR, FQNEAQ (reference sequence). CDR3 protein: CASSLDYYGYTF. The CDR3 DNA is TGTGCCAGCAGCTTAGACTACTATGGCTACACCTTC.

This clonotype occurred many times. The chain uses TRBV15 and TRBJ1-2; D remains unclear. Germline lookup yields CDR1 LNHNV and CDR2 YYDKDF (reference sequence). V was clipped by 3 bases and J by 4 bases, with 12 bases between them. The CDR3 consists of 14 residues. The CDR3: CATSSSGSAYGYTF. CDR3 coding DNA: TGTGCCACCAGCAGTTCAGGCAGCGCCTATGGCTACACCTTC.

The CDR3 loop is CASSTPNRRDSPLHF. The CDR3, as DNA: TGTGCCAGTAGTACCCCGAACAGGAGGGATTCACCCCTCCACTTT. The chain carries TRBV19 and TRBJ1-6; possibly TRBD1 for D (5 bases). This CDR3 spans 15 amino acids. V lost 4 bases, J lost 8 bases, and 15 bases lay in between. The germline V gene has CDR1 LNHDA and CDR2 SQIVND (reference sequence).

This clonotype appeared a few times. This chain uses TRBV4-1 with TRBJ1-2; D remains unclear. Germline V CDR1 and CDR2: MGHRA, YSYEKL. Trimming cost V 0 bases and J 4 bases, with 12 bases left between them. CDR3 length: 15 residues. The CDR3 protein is CASSQESVGIYGYTF. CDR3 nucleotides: TGCGCCAGCAGCCAAGAGAGTGTGGGTATCTATGGCTACACCTTC.

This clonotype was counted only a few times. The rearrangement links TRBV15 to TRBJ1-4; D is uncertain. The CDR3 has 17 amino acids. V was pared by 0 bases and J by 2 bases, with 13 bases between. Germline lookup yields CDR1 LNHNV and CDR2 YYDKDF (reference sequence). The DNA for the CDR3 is TGTGCCACCAGCAGAGATGGACCAGTCGGGACTAATGAAAAACTGTTTTTT. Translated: CATSRDGPVGTNEKLFF.

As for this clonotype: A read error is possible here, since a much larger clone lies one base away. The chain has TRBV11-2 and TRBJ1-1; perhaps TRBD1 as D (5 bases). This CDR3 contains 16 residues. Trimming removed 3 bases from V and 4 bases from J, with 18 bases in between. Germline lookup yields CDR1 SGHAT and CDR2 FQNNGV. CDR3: CASSLGGIGVSTEAFF. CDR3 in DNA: TGTGCCAGCAGCTTGGGAGGGATAGGGGTGAGCACTGAAGCTTTCTTT.

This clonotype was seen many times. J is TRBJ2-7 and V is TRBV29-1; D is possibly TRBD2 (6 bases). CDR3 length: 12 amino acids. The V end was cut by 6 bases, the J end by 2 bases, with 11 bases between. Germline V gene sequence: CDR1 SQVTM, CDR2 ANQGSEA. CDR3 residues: CSVGDWAYEQYF. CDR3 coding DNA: TGCAGCGTGGGGGACTGGGCCTACGAGCAGTACTTC.

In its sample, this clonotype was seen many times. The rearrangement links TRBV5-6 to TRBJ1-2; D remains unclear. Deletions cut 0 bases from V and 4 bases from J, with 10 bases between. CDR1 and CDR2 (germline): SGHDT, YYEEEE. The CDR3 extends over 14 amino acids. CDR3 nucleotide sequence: TGTGCCAGCAGCTTGGCCGACCAAACCTATGGCTACACCTTC. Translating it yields CASSLADQTYGYTF.

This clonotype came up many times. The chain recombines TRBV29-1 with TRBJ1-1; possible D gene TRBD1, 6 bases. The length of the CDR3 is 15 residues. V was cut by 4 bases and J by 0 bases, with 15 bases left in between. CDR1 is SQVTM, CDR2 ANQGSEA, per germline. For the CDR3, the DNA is TGCAGCGTTGCAGGGGATGGGACTCTGAACACTGAAGCTTTCTTT. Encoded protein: CSVAGDGTLNTEAFF.

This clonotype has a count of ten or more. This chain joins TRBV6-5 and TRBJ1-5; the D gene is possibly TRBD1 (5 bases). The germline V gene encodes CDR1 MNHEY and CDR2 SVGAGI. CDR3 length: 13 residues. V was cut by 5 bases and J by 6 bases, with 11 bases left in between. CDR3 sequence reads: CASSRGEIQPQHF. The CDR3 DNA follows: TGTGCCAGCAGTCGGGGGGAAATTCAGCCCCAGCATTTT.

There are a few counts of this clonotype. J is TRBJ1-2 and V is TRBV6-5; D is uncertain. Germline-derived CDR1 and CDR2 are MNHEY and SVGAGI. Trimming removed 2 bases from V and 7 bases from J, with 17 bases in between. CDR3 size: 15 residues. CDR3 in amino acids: CASSYGGRRLGGYTF. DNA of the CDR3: TGTGCCAGCAGTTACGGTGGGCGGAGGCTGGGTGGCTACACCTTC.

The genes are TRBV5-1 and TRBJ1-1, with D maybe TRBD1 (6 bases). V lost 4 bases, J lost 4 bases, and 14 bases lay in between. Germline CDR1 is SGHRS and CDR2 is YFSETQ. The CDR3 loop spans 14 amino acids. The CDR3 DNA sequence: TGCGCCAGCAGCCCGGACGGGGGGCCCACTGAAGCTTTCTTT. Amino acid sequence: CASSPDGGPTEAFF. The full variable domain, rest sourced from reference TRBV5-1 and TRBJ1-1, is KAGVTQTPRYLIKTRGQQVTLSCSPISGHRSVSWYQQTPGQGLQFLFEYFSETQRNKGNFPGRFSGRQFSNSRSEMNVSTLELGDSALYLCASSPDGGPTEAFFGQGTRLTVV.

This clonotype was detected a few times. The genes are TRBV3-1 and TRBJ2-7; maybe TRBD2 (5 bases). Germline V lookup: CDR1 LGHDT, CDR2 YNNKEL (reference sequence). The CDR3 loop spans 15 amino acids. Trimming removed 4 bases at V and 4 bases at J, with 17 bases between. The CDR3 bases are TGTGCCAGCAGCCTGAGACTGGGAGTTGGGTACGAGCAGTACTTC. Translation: CASSLRLGVGYEQYF.

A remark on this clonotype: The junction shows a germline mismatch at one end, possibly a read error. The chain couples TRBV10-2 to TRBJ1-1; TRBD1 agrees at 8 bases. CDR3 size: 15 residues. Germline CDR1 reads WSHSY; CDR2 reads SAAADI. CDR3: CASSERGTGNTEAFF. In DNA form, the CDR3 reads TGTGCCAGCAGTGAAAGGGGGACAGGTAACACTGAAGCTTTCTTT.

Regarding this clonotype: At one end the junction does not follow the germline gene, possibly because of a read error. The CDR3 coding sequence is TGTGCCATCAGCCCGGGACCGTTTCGGACTGAAGCTTTCTTT. Translating it yields CAISPGPFRTEAFF. The V gene is TRBV14, the J gene TRBJ1-1, with D tentatively TRBD1 (5 bases). Germline CDR1 and CDR2: SGHDN and FVKESK. The length of the CDR3 is 14 residues. Based on the CDR3 plus reference TRBV14 and TRBJ1-1, the full variable domain is EAGVTQFPSHSVIEKGQTVTLRCDPISGHDNLYWYRRVMGKEIKFLLHFVKESKQDESGMPNNRFLAERTGGTYSTLKVQPAELEDSGVYFCAISPGPFRTEAFFGQGTRLTVV.

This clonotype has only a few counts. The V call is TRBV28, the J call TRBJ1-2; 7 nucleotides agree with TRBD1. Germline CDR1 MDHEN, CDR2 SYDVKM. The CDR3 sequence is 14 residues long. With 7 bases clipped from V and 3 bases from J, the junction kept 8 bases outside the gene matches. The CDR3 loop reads CASTPGTAHYGYTF. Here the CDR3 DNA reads TGTGCCAGCACCCCCGGGACAGCCCACTATGGCTACACCTTC.